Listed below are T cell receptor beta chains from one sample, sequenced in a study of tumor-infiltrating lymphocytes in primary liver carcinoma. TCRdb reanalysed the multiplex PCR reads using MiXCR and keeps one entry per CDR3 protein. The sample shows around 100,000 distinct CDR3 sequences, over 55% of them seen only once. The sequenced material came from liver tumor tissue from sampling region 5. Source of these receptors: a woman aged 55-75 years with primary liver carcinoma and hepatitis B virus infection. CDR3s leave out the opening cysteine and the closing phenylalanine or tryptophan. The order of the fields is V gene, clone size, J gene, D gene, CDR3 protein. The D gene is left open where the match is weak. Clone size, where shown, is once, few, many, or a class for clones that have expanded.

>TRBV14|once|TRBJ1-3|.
ASSPGISENTIY
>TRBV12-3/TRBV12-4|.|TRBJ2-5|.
ASSLVGGGETQY
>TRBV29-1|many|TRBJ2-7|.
SAGPGGDEQY
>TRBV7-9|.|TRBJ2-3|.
ASSLARTGVRTDTQY
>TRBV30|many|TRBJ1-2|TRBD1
AWSALGQFYT
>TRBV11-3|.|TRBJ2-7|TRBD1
ASGGTGEGYEQY
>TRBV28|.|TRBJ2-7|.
ASSLIGSGAYEQY
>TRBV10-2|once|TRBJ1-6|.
ASSGQSGSPVH
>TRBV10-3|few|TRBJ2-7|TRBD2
AISEAGGTGEQY
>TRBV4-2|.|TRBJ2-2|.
ASSQDRGDIGELL
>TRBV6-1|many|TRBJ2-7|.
ASYLWLRSRYEQY
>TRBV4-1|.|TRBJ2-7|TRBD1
ASSQDGRGCDEQY
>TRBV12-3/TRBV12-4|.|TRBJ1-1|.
ASSRPAGVDVRETF
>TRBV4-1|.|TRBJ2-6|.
ASSQDRRGTGVNVLT
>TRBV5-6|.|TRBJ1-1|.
ASRQIGVNTEAF
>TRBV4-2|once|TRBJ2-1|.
ASTREDKMSSYNEQF
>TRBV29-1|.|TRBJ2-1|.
STKARGIGEQF
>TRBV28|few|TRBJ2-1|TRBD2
ASSPFYRSSGVYNEQF
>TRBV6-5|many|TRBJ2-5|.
ASRDTRRQETQY
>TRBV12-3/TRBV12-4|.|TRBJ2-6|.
ARSYETGAYVLT
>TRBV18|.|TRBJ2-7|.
ASSLRHDSRPYEQY
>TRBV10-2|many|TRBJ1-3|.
ASSFTVSSGNTIY
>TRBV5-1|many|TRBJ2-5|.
ASSFGSGGPQETQY
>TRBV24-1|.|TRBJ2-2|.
TTSDLYGELF
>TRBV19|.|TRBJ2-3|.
SSNRDYDHPDTQY
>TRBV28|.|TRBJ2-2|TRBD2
ASSSRTSGNSGELF
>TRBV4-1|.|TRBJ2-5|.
ARSQVRETQY
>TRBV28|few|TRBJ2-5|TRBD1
ASSLRQGTGKTQY
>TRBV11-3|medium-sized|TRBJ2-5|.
ASSAGRAAQETQY
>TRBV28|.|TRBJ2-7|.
ASSLRQRNEQY
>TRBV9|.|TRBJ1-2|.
ASSADPGMDGYGYT
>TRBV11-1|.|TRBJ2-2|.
ISSTRPFLVNTGELF
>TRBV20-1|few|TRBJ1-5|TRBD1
SARVSQGDQPQH
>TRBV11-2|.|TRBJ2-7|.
ASSDPLYKQY
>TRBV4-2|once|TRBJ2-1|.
DSSQKGLGGFEQL
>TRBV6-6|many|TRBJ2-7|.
ASTNRAGRGEQY
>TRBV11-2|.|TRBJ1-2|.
TSSLNMGFYGYT
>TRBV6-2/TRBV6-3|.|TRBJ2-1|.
ASETSVKIRDNEQF
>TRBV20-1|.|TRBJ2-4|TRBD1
SASLQGFRAKNIQY
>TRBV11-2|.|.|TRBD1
ASSSQGAVNQPQY